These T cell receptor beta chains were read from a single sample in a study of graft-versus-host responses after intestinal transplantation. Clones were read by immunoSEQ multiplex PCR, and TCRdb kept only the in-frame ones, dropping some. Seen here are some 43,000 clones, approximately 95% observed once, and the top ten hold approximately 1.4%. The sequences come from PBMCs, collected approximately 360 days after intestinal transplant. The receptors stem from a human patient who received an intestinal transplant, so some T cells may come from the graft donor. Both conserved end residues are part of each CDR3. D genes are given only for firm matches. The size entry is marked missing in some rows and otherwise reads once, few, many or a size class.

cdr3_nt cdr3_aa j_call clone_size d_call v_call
TGCGCCAGCAGCCAAGGAGGGACAGTCGGACACAATGAGCAGTTCTTC CASSQGGTVGHNEQFF TRBJ2-1 once TRBD1 TRBV4-1
TGTGCCAGCAGCATACGGGACAGGGAGTACAATGAGCAGTTCTTC CASSIRDREYNEQFF TRBJ2-1 . TRBD1 TRBV6-6
TGTGCCACCTCCCATAATCAGCCCCAGCATTTT CATSHNQPQHF TRBJ1-5 . . TRBV27
TGTGCCAGCAGCGAACTGAGTTTGCGGGCCCCCTACGAGCAGTACTTC CASSELSLRAPYEQYF TRBJ2-7 . . TRBV7-2
TGTGCCAGCTCACCGGAGACAGGGGCGGTTGAAGCTTTCTTT CASSPETGAVEAFF TRBJ1-1 . TRBD1 TRBV18
TGTGCCAGCTCAAGAGGGACAGGGGGCCTGGAGCCCCAGCATTTT CASSRGTGGLEPQHF TRBJ1-5 . TRBD1 TRBV18
TGTGCCAGTAGTCCCACAGGGGCCGGTGGTGAAAAACTGTTTTTT CASSPTGAGGEKLFF TRBJ1-4 . TRBD1 TRBV19
TGCGCCAGCAGCTTGGGACCCATAGCCAAAAACATTCAGTACTTC CASSLGPIAKNIQYF TRBJ2-4 once . TRBV5-1
TGTGCCAGCAGCTTAGGACGTACGACCTCTGGAAACACCATATATTTT CASSLGRTTSGNTIYF TRBJ1-3 . . TRBV7-9
TGCGCCAGCAGCTTAGTTCCCGTGACAGCGGGTTTTCAGCCCCAGCATTTT CASSLVPVTAGFQPQHF TRBJ1-5 . . TRBV5-1
TGCGCCAGCAGCTCCCCTTCGATCTGGGGCGAAAGGACTGAAGCTTTCTTT CASSSPSIWGERTEAFF TRBJ1-1 once . TRBV5-1
TGTGCCATTCCCGTGGACGGCGGGACTGGAAACACCATATATTTT CAIPVDGGTGNTIYF TRBJ1-3 . . TRBV6-5
TGTGCCATCAAGGCCGGGACAGGGAACTACAATGAGCAGTTCTTC CAIKAGTGNYNEQFF TRBJ2-1 . TRBD1 TRBV10-3
TGTGCCTGGAGTAAGGGACTAATCAATGAGCAGTTCTTC CAWSKGLINEQFF TRBJ2-1 . TRBD2 TRBV30
TGTGCCAGCAGCCACGACAGGGAGGCTAATCAGCCCCAGCATTTT CASSHDREANQPQHF TRBJ1-5 . TRBD1 TRBV7-9
TGTGCCTGGAGTTCCCAAGGGGGTACTGAAGCTTTCTTT CAWSSQGGTEAFF TRBJ1-1 . . TRBV30
TGCAGCGGTAGACAGGGAGACGTCTATGGCTACACCTTC CSGRQGDVYGYTF TRBJ1-2 . TRBD1 TRBV29-1
TGTGCCAGCAGTTACCGACTCACCGGGGAGCTGTTTTTT CASSYRLTGELFF TRBJ2-2 . . TRBV6-6
TGCGCCAGCAGCCCGGCGTGGGGAAACACTGAAGCTTTCTTT CASSPAWGNTEAFF TRBJ1-1 . . TRBV5-1
TGTGCCAGCAGCTTAGCCTACATCGGATGGGACGACACCGGGGAGCTGTTTTTT CASSLAYIGWDDTGELFF TRBJ2-2 . . TRBV7-6
TGTGCCATCAGTGAGGGGGGGGTGAAGGATCAGCCCCAGCATTTT CAISEGGVKDQPQHF TRBJ1-5 . . TRBV10-3
TGTGCCAGCAGCTTAGCCGGGACTAGGTCCTACAATGAGCAGTTCTTC CASSLAGTRSYNEQFF TRBJ2-1 . TRBD2 TRBV11-2
TGTGCCAGCAGCGTAGGGGACACTCCCTACGAGCAGTACTTC CASSVGDTPYEQYF TRBJ2-7 . . TRBV9
TGTGCCATCAGAGGGGACTCGCGAGGGGGCACAGATACGCAGTATTTT CAIRGDSRGGTDTQYF TRBJ2-3 . . TRBV10-3
TGTGCCAGCTCAACCGGACAGGTGGACTACGAGCAGTACTTC CASSTGQVDYEQYF TRBJ2-7 . TRBD1 TRBV18
TGTGCCAGCGCCTCGGCGGGGGTTGGAGAAAAACTGTTTTTT CASASAGVGEKLFF TRBJ1-4 . . TRBV6-5
TGTGCCAGCAGTTACTCGGTCAGGGTGAGAGATACGCAGTATTTT CASSYSVRVRDTQYF TRBJ2-3 . . TRBV6-5
TGTGCCAGCATTTCAGACGGAGAAGAGACCCAGTACTTC CASISDGEETQYF TRBJ2-5 . . TRBV6-1
TGTGCCAGCAGCTCGATGCCCCGCCACGACAGGCCGCATCCCGGCTACACCTTC CASSSMPRHDRPHPGYTF TRBJ1-2 . . TRBV5-4
TGCGCCAGCATTGGGACTAGCGGGAGTTCTAGCTACGAGCAGTACTTC CASIGTSGSSSYEQYF TRBJ2-7 . TRBD2 TRBV10-2
TGTGCCAGCAGCTTGGGACTAGCGGGGTTCACAGATACGCAGTATTTT CASSLGLAGFTDTQYF TRBJ2-3 . TRBD2 TRBV5-4
TGTGCCAGCAGCGCCCGGACAGGGTATACAGATACGCAGTATTTT CASSARTGYTDTQYF TRBJ2-3 once TRBD1 TRBV9
TGTGCCAGCTCTGGATATGATACGCAGTATTTT CASSGYDTQYF TRBJ2-3 . . TRBV9
TGTGCCAGCAGCTTCTCTAGCGGGTCTTACAATGAGCAGTTCTTC CASSFSSGSYNEQFF TRBJ2-1 once TRBD2 TRBV11-2
TGCAGCGTTGCTCTTGGCCCTGAAGCTTTCTTT CSVALGPEAFF TRBJ1-1 once . TRBV29-1
TGTGCCAGTAGTGTATTACTAGCGGGAGGAGGCAATGAGCAGTTCTTC CASSVLLAGGGNEQFF TRBJ2-1 . TRBD2 TRBV19
TGTGCCAGTCGGCCAGCCAGGTGGGGGGGGCGCGGCAATGAGCAGTTCTTC CASRPARWGGRGNEQFF TRBJ2-1 . . TRBV19
TGTGCCAGTAGTATTGTGGGGGGACTACAAGAGACCCAGTACTTC CASSIVGGLQETQYF TRBJ2-5 . TRBD2 TRBV19
TGTGCCAGCAGCCAGATCCTTATCCGGGACAGGACAGATACGCAGTATTTT CASSQILIRDRTDTQYF TRBJ2-3 . TRBD1 TRBV11-2
TGCGCCAGCAGCCACCCCACCCTAGCGGGGGGACTCACCGGGGAGCTGTTTTTT CASSHPTLAGGLTGELFF TRBJ2-2 . TRBD2 TRBV4-1
TGTGCCAGCAGTTCCACAGATTATTCACCCCTCCACTTT CASSSTDYSPLHF TRBJ1-6 . . TRBV6-5
TGTGCCAGCAGCCCCGGACTAGCGGGGGGTTACGAGCAGTTCTTC CASSPGLAGGYEQFF TRBJ2-1 . TRBD2 TRBV6-1
TGTGCCATCAGTGATACTAGTTTAAGCCCCAATGAGCAGTTCTTC CAISDTSLSPNEQFF TRBJ2-1 . . TRBV10-3
TGTGCCAGCAGTGACAGTTCCAGGGCCGGGGAGCTGTTTTTT CASSDSSRAGELFF TRBJ2-2 . . TRBV2
TGTGCCAGCAGCCAAGGAATCTCGGAGACCCAGTACTTC CASSQGISETQYF TRBJ2-5 . . TRBV4-2
TGTGCCACGGACAAAGCCTACGAGCAGTACTTC CATDKAYEQYF TRBJ2-7 . . TRBV28
TGTGCCAGCAGTGTTCAGGGGAGTGACACAGATACGCAGTATTTT CASSVQGSDTDTQYF TRBJ2-3 . . TRBV6-5
TGTGCCAGCAGCGTAGCCGGCGGATCCTACAATGAGCAGTTCTTC CASSVAGGSYNEQFF TRBJ2-1 . . TRBV9
TGCGCCAGCAGCCAAGAGCGGACAGGGGGCCACGAGCAGTACTTC CASSQERTGGHEQYF TRBJ2-7 . TRBD1 TRBV4-1
TGTGCCAGCAGTGAAGGGAGGACAGGGGTTCTAGCTGGGGCCAACGTCCTGACTTTC CASSEGRTGVLAGANVLTF TRBJ2-6 . TRBD1 TRBV6-1
TGCGCCAGCAGCTCCGAAAGTGGACTTGAGAATGAGCAGTTCTTC CASSSESGLENEQFF TRBJ2-1 . . TRBV5-1
TGTGCCAGCAGCTTAGGGGGACACACTAATTCACCCCTCCACTTT CASSLGGHTNSPLHF TRBJ1-6 . . TRBV7-6
TGTGCCAGCAGTCACCGGCCAAACAGCAATGAAAAACTGTTTTTT CASSHRPNSNEKLFF TRBJ1-4 once . TRBV6-5